A single sample is the source of the 13 T cell receptor beta chains below, sequenced in a study of cytomegalovirus exposure and HLA in healthy donors. The PCR made use of 60 Vbeta and 13 Jbeta primers. Sequencing used immunoSEQ multiplex PCR; TCRdb keeps in-frame clones, though not all of them. Of some 150,000 clones in the sample, about 86% were seen once. The source material was PBMCs. The receptor source for this set is a woman in her 30s in good health and CMV-seronegative.

V gene TRBV19 combines with J gene TRBJ1-5; maybe TRBD1 (6 bases). The CDR3 is 15 residues long. Per germline, CDR1 LNHDA and CDR2 SQIVND (reference sequence). V gave up 5 bases and J gave up 1 base, with 12 bases separating them. CDR3 sequence: CASSVDQGSNQPQHF. The CDR3 coding sequence is TGTGCCAGTAGTGTCGATCAGGGGAGCAATCAGCCCCAGCATTTT.

This clone was seen a handful of times. This chain uses TRBV7-9 with TRBJ2-2, with D tentatively TRBD2 (6 bases). This CDR3 is built from 15 residues. The germline gives CDR1 SEHNR, CDR2 FQNEAQ (reference sequence). V lost 5 bases and J lost 5, with 15 bases in between. CDR3 sequence (DNA): TGTGCCAGCAGCCGGCCGGGAGTGGGGACCGGGGAGCTGTTTTTT. It is translated as CASSRPGVGTGELFF.

This chain uses TRBV5-1 with TRBJ1-2; possibly TRBD1 for D (5 bases). Deletions cut 4 bases from V and 6 bases from J, with 10 bases between. The CDR3 extends over 12 amino acids. Per the germline V gene, CDR1 is SGHRS and CDR2 is YFSETQ. The CDR3 nucleotides are TGCGCCAGCAGCAGGGGTTCAGATGGCTACACCTTC. As protein: CASSRGSDGYTF.

The chain links TRBV19 to TRBJ2-1, with 8 bases lining up with TRBD1. Trimming at V came to 8 bases and at J to 3 bases, leaving 3 bases not matched to a gene. CDR1 and CDR2 from the germline V gene are LNHDA and SQIVND (reference sequence). The length of the CDR3 is 13 residues. The CDR3 loop reads CASGTGGYNEQFF. The CDR3 bases are TGTGCCAGTGGCACAGGGGGCTACAATGAGCAGTTCTTC.

The chain combines TRBV19 with TRBJ1-1; the match to TRBD1 covers 9 bases. CDR3 length equals 15 residues. Germline V gene data show CDR1 as LNHDA and CDR2 as SQIVND (reference sequence). V was pared by 6 bases and J by 3 bases, with 8 bases of the junction left unmatched. The CDR3 is CASRTGGTDYTEAFF. The CDR3 nucleotides are TGTGCCAGTAGAACAGGGGGCACTGATTACACTGAAGCTTTCTTT.

This chain links TRBV4-1 with TRBJ1-6, with D perhaps matching TRBD1 (5 bases). This CDR3 contains 16 residues. Germline CDR1 and CDR2: MGHRA and YSYEKL. V shed 5 bases and J shed 7 bases, with 18 bases lying between them. The CDR3: CASSSQGWGVNSPLHF. The CDR3 DNA is TGCGCCAGCAGCTCGCAAGGTTGGGGCGTCAATTCACCCCTCCACTTT.

The rearrangement uses TRBV30 and TRBJ2-1; TRBD2 aligns across 8 bases. The CDR3 has 14 amino acids. CDR1 GTSNPN and CDR2 SVGIG come from the germline V gene (reference sequence). V was pared by 5 bases and J by 0 bases, with 3 bases of the junction left unmatched. In nucleotides, the CDR3 is TGTGCCTGGGGGGGGACTAGCTCCTACAATGAGCAGTTCTTC. Translating gives CAWGGTSSYNEQFF.

The CDR3 sequence is CASSIEASSNTEAFF. In DNA form, the CDR3 reads TGTGCCAGTAGTATAGAGGCCAGTTCAAACACTGAAGCTTTCTTT. V and J are TRBV19 and TRBJ1-1; D is unclear. Trimming stripped 0 bases from V and 2 bases from J, with 10 bases between. The germline V gene has CDR1 LNHDA and CDR2 SQIVND (reference sequence). The CDR3 has 15 residues.

The count of this clone is one. V gene TRBV7-2 combines with J gene TRBJ1-5; 8 nucleotides align to TRBD1. The CDR3 is 15 residues long. With 6 bases clipped from V and 2 bases from J, the junction kept 6 bases outside the gene matches. Germline CDR1 SGHTA, CDR2 FQGNSA. The DNA for the CDR3 is TGTGCCAGCAGTCACCAGGGGGCAGGCAATCAGCCCCAGCATTTT. It yields the protein CASSHQGAGNQPQHF.

The rearrangement joins TRBV7-3 to TRBJ2-7; 9 positions match TRBD1. V lost 5 bases, J lost 2 bases, and 7 bases stayed unmatched. This CDR3 has 15 amino acids. Germline CDR1 and CDR2: SGHTA and FQGTGA. Written as DNA, the CDR3 is TGTGCCAGCAGCCCGGGACAGGGAACCCCCTACGAGCAGTACTTC. Protein product: CASSPGQGTPYEQYF.

CDR3 amino acids: CAFDRGGEKLFF. CDR3 DNA: TGTGCCTTTGACAGAGGGGGCGAAAAACTGTTTTTT. The V call is TRBV30, the J call TRBJ1-4, with 7 bases identical to TRBD1. V lost 7 bases, J lost 8 bases, and 7 bases stayed unmatched. Germline CDR1 and CDR2: GTSNPN and SVGIG (reference sequence). CDR3 length: 12 residues.

The CDR3 DNA is TGTGCCAGCAGCTTTGGGGGGACTAGCGGGAGCGATGAGCAGTTCTTC. Translation: CASSFGGTSGSDEQFF. This sequence joins TRBV5-4 and TRBJ2-1; the match to TRBD2 covers 14 bases. J was trimmed by 8 bases and V by 2 bases; bases with no gene match: 6. The CDR3 consists of 16 residues. Germline V gene sequence: CDR1 SGHNT, CDR2 YYREEE (reference sequence). The full variable domain, rest sourced from reference TRBV5-4 and TRBJ2-1, is ETGVTQSPTHLIKTRGQQVTLRCSSQSGHNTVSWYQQALGQGPQFIFQYYREEENGRGNFPPRFSGLQFPNYSSELNVNALELDDSALYLCASSFGGTSGSDEQFFGPGTRLTVL.

This clone was counted only a few times. The chain uses TRBV29-1 and TRBJ2-1; 8 bases map to TRBD2. The CDR3 has 15 residues. Looked up from germline, CDR1 is SQVTM and CDR2 is ANQGSEA. The trim removed 1 base at V and 4 bases at J, leaving 6 bases unmatched. CDR3 in DNA: TGCAGCGTTGAAGGCACTAGCGGAATTTACAATGAGCAGTTCTTC. It specifies CSVEGTSGIYNEQFF.